The 14 T cell receptor beta chains below come from one sample, sequenced in a study of blood T cell repertoires in COVID-19 (dated by TCRdb to 2020 to 2022). Library generation was performed with the immunoSEQ multiplex PCR assay. In TCRdb, the immuneACCESS table is reduced to in-frame sequences with V and J assigned. These tables do not hold every clone; where another copy was compared, an unresolved V gene accounts for under half, and the others remain unexplained. Across this sample there are about 190,000 clones, with about 80% seen only once. Approximately 14% of the sample comes from the top ten. The sample was peripheral blood. The receptors derive from a man between 25 and 39 years old with active or convalescent COVID-19.

The chain is built from TRBV7-9 and TRBJ2-1, with TRBD1 as a possible D gene (5 bases). Germline CDR1 and CDR2: SEHNR and FQNEAQ (reference sequence). The CDR3 runs 16 residues. Trimming pared 3 bases from V and 6 bases from J, leaving 18 bases between. CDR3 protein: CASSLAGDFRVNEQFF. CDR3 in DNA: TGTGCCAGCAGCTTGGCAGGAGATTTCAGGGTCAATGAGCAGTTCTTC.

The chain carries TRBV11-3 and TRBJ2-1, with D possibly being TRBD2 (5 bases). V lost 5 bases and J lost 2, with 16 bases in between. The CDR3 is 16 amino acids. Germline-derived CDR1 and CDR2 are SGHNT and YENEEA. CDR3 sequence (DNA): TGTGCCAGCAGCCCGACGCTTAGCGCCGCCTACAATGAGCAGTTCTTC. Its translation is CASSPTLSAAYNEQFF. The full variable domain, with the rest looked up from reference TRBV11-3 and TRBJ2-1, is EAGVVQSPRYKIIEKKQPVAFWCNPISGHNTLYWYLQNLGQGPELLIRYENEEAVDDSQLPKDRFSAERLKGVDSTLKIQPAELGDSAVYLCASSPTLSAAYNEQFFGPGTRLTVL.

The chain recombines TRBV5-6 with TRBJ1-1; possibly TRBD1 for D (6 bases). This CDR3 comprises 15 residues. Germline lookup yields CDR1 SGHDT and CDR2 YYEEEE. The V gene lost 4 bases and the J gene lost 3 bases, with 16 bases spanning the gap. The CDR3 is CASSPTAGADTEAFF. Here the CDR3 DNA reads TGTGCCAGCAGCCCTACCGCGGGGGCGGACACTGAAGCTTTCTTT.

The chain combines TRBV6-6 with TRBJ1-5; 8 positions match TRBD1. Germline CDR1 MNHNY, CDR2 SVGAGI (reference sequence). This CDR3 is built from 16 residues. J lost 2 bases, V lost 5 bases, and 8 bases had no gene match. The CDR3 DNA follows: TGTGCCAGCAGTCTGTCAGGGGGCGGGCGCAATCAGCCCCAGCATTTT. Translated, it gives CASSLSGGGRNQPQHF.

The chain combines TRBV7-2 with TRBJ2-1; the match to TRBD2 covers 14 bases. Trimming took 5 bases from V and 6 from J; bases not matched to a gene: 9. Germline values: CDR1 SGHTA, CDR2 FQGNSA. The CDR3 spans 17 residues. The CDR3 spells CASSLGLAGGLGNEQFF. For the CDR3, the DNA is TGTGCCAGCAGCCTTGGACTAGCGGGGGGCCTCGGCAATGAGCAGTTCTTC.

The chain couples TRBV3-1 (or the pseudogene TRBV3-2) to TRBJ1-4, with 11 bases fitting TRBD1. CDR1 is LGHDT, CDR2 YNNKEL, per germline (reference sequence). V lost 1 base, J lost 10 bases, and 5 bases stayed unmatched. This CDR3 region has 15 residues. The CDR3 bases are TGTGCCAGCAGCCAAGTGGGGACAGGGGGGGGAAAACTGTTTTTT. Its protein is CASSQVGTGGGKLFF.

The genes are TRBV4-1 and TRBJ1-1; 7 positions agree with TRBD1. Germline V CDR1 and CDR2: MGHRA, YSYEKL. J lost 0 bases, V lost 0 bases, and 10 bases had no gene match. The CDR3 loop spans 18 amino acids. The CDR3 region has the DNA TGCGCCAGCAGCCAAGATAGGAGGGGGCGAAGCATGAACACTGAAGCTTTCTTT. Its protein is CASSQDRRGRSMNTEAFF.

This clone was seen a single time. V usage is TRBV4-1 and J usage is TRBJ2-2; TRBD1 matches 8 bases. Germline-derived CDR1 and CDR2 are MGHRA and YSYEKL. V gave up 0 bases and J gave up 6 bases; unmatched junction bases: 3. The CDR3 runs to 15 residues. This CDR3 is CASSQDVQGAGELFF. CDR3 in DNA: TGCGCCAGCAGCCAAGATGTACAGGGGGCCGGGGAGCTGTTTTTT.

The chain joins TRBV21-1 to TRBJ1-5; TRBD1, the table's D call, was not compared with the DNA. TRBV21-1 is a known pseudogene. The CDR3 runs to 16 residues. The DNA for the CDR3 is TGTGCCAGCAGCAACAGGGGGCGACTTCCTAATCAGCCCCAGCATTTT. Its protein is CASSNRGRLPNQPQHF.

This chain links TRBV7-9 with TRBJ1-5; TRBD1 is a possible D gene (6 bases). CDR1 is SEHNR and CDR2 is FQNEAQ in the germline V gene (reference sequence). The CDR3 extends over 16 amino acids. Trimming cost V 5 bases and J 6 bases, with 20 bases left between them. The CDR3 loop reads CASSPSAGVGSQPQHF. Here the CDR3 DNA reads TGTGCCAGCAGCCCATCAGCAGGGGTCGGTAGTCAGCCCCAGCATTTT.

The CDR3 spells CASQRVSGNTIYF. For the CDR3, the DNA is TGTGCCTCCCAACGGGTTTCTGGAAACACCATATATTTT. This chain connects TRBV30 to TRBJ1-3; D is uncertain. V lost 7 bases and J 1 base, leaving 11 bases between the germline ends. This CDR3 region has 13 residues. CDR1 is GTSNPN, CDR2 SVGIG, per germline (reference sequence).

CDR3 bases: TGTGCCAGCCTCGGGGGAATGGGCGAGTTATTGTATTCCATGAACACTGAAGCTTTCTTT. This encodes CASLGGMGELLYSMNTEAFF. The V call is TRBV19, the J call TRBJ1-1; TRBD1 is a possible D gene (5 bases). The V end was cut by 9 bases, the J end by 0 bases, with 32 bases between. CDR1 is LNHDA, CDR2 SQIVND, per germline (reference sequence). CDR3 size: 20 residues.

This chain joins TRBV6-5 and TRBJ2-7; tentative D call: TRBD1 (6 bases). This CDR3 contains 14 residues. CDR1 and CDR2 from the germline V gene are MNHEY and SVGAGI. V lost 7 bases, J lost 2 bases, and 15 bases lay in between. The CDR3 sequence is CASTVGAGPYEQYF. The CDR3 DNA follows: TGTGCCAGCACCGTGGGGGCAGGGCCCTACGAGCAGTACTTC.

This clone has only a few counts. This chain links TRBV6-5 with TRBJ2-1; 12 positions match TRBD2. Germline values: CDR1 MNHEY, CDR2 SVGAGI. The CDR3 extends over 15 amino acids. The V segment lost 2 bases and the J segment 9 bases; nucleotides outside the gene matches: 5. The CDR3 DNA reads as TGTGCCAGCAGTTACACTAGCGGGAGGAGTGGTGAGCAGTTCTTC. Its protein product is CASSYTSGRSGEQFF.